These 11 T cell receptor beta chains originate from one sample sequenced in a study of OX40 agonist ivuxolimab in advanced cancers. The method was immunoSEQ multiplex PCR; TCRdb's version includes in-frame clones alone and lacks a portion of them. The sample has roughly 75,000 clones; less than 90% are singletons. The input for sequencing was CD4+ or CD8+ T cells sorted from blood, taken in a trial of the OX40 agonist ivuxolimab. The origin of the receptors is an adult with an advanced solid tumor such as melanoma, head and neck, liver or kidney cancer.

The chain combines TRBV30 with TRBJ2-1; 7 bases are a match to TRBD1. The CDR3 is 15 residues long. Unmatched junction bases numbered 4, after V lost 1 base and J lost 1 base. CDR1 is GTSNPN and CDR2 is SVGIG in the germline V gene (reference sequence). The DNA of the CDR3 is TGTGCCTGGAGTGGGGCAGGGGGATCCTACAATGAGCAGTTCTTC. Encoded protein: CAWSGAGGSYNEQFF.

The chain carries TRBV6-4 and TRBJ2-1; 9 bases match TRBD2. The CDR3 covers 17 residues. From germline, CDR1 is MRHNA and CDR2 SNTAGT. V shed 5 bases, J shed 0 bases, and the junction held 8 bases outside the gene matches. CDR3 sequence reads: CASSSGLAPSSYNEQFF. For the CDR3, the DNA is TGTGCCAGCAGTTCCGGACTAGCGCCGAGCTCCTACAATGAGCAGTTCTTC.

The rearrangement joins TRBV6-6 to TRBJ1-5; D possibly corresponds to TRBD1 (6 bases). Germline CDR1 and CDR2: MNHNY and SVGAGI (reference sequence). Deletions cut 3 bases from V and 4 bases from J, with 10 bases between. The CDR3 is made up of 14 amino acids. The CDR3 nucleotides read TGTGCCAGCAGTTATCAGGGGCCGAATCAGCCCCAGCATTTT. Residues: CASSYQGPNQPQHF.

The rearrangement links TRBV20-1 to TRBJ1-1, with 7 bases lining up with TRBD1. Losses at the gene ends were 3 bases for V and 10 bases for J; bases not matched to a gene: 5. The V gene's germline CDR1 is DFQATT and CDR2 SNEGSKA (reference sequence). The CDR3 runs to 11 residues. For the CDR3, the DNA is TGCAGTGCTAGTAGGGACAGTGCAGCTTTCTTT. Translated, it gives CSASRDSAAFF.

The table lists this clone with a count of one. The rearrangement uses TRBV5-1 and TRBJ2-7, with no clear D. Germline values: CDR1 SGHRS, CDR2 YFSETQ. The CDR3 is 14 amino acids. V gave up 5 bases and J gave up 2 bases, with 14 bases separating them. CDR3 residues: CASRTDNEPYEQYF. The DNA for the CDR3 is TGCGCCAGCAGAACAGACAACGAACCCTACGAGCAGTACTTC.

This chain uses TRBV9 with TRBJ2-7; 13 bases are shared with TRBD2. V lost 2 bases to trimming and J lost 5 bases; unmatched junction nucleotides: 7. The germline gives CDR1 SGDLS, CDR2 YYNGEE. The CDR3 sequence is 16 residues long. The CDR3, as DNA: TGTGCCAGCAGCGTTAAGACTAGCGGGAGGTTCAACGAGCAGTACTTC. Encoded protein: CASSVKTSGRFNEQYF.

The chain links TRBV11-1 to TRBJ1-2; 7 bases align to TRBD1. This CDR3 has 14 amino acids. The trim removed 4 bases at V and 7 bases at J, leaving 9 bases unmatched. Germline CDR1 reads SGHAT; CDR2 reads FQDESV (reference sequence). CDR3 in amino acids: CASSYTGERSGYTF. The CDR3 DNA sequence: TGTGCCAGCAGCTATACAGGGGAAAGATCTGGCTACACCTTC.

This clone came up once. This rearrangement joins TRBV6-6 to TRBJ1-3; D not certain. Germline V CDR1 and CDR2: MNHNY, SVGAGI (reference sequence). The CDR3 consists of 16 residues. V was pared by 6 bases and J by 0 bases, with 15 bases between. The CDR3 reads CASRGGYDLSGNTIYF. CDR3 DNA: TGTGCCAGCAGGGGAGGATACGACCTCTCTGGAAACACCATATATTTT.

The V gene is TRBV2, the J gene TRBJ2-3; TRBD1 matches 7 bases. CDR1 and CDR2 from the germline V gene are SNHLY and FYNNEI. This CDR3 spans 15 amino acids. Trimming cost V 7 bases and J 0 bases; bases outside gene matches: 7. This CDR3 is CASIGGVSSTDTQYF. CDR3 nucleotide sequence: TGTGCCAGCATAGGGGGCGTATCTAGCACAGATACGCAGTATTTT.

The chain uses TRBV5-1 and TRBJ1-2; the D gene is possibly TRBD1 (5 bases). The V gene lost 4 bases and the J gene lost 2 bases, with 12 bases spanning the gap. Germline CDR1 is SGHRS and CDR2 is YFSETQ. This CDR3 is 14 amino acids long. CDR3 sequence reads: CASSTGGPNYGYTF. The CDR3 DNA follows: TGCGCCAGCAGCACGGGGGGTCCCAACTATGGCTACACCTTC.

This chain uses TRBV5-1 with TRBJ1-3; 10 bases align to TRBD1. Germline lookup yields CDR1 SGHRS and CDR2 YFSETQ. CDR3 length: 15 residues. V gave up 5 bases and J gave up 2 bases; unmatched junction bases: 4. As DNA, the CDR3 is TGCGCCAGCAGACCCGACAGGGGGCCTGGAAACACCATATATTTT. Protein sequence: CASRPDRGPGNTIYF.